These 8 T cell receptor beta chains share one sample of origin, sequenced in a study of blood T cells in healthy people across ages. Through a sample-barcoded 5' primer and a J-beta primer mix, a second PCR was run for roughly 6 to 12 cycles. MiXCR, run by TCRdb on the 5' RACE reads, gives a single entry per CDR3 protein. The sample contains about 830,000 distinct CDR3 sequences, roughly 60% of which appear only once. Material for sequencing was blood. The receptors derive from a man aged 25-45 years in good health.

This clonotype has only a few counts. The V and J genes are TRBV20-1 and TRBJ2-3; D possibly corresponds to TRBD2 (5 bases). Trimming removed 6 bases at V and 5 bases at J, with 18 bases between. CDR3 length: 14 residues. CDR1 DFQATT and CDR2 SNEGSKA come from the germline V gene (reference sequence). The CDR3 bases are TGCAGTGCCACCCGCCTTTGGGGAGAAGATACGCAGTATTTT. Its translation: CSATRLWGEDTQYF.

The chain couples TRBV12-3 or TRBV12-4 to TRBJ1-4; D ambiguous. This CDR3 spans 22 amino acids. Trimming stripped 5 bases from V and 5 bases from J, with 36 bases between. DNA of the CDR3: TGTGCCAGCAGTCGAGGGATTCCCTCATCGTCTAACCCCTTGGTTGGGAATGAAAAACTGTTTTTT. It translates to CASSRGIPSSSNPLVGNEKLFF.

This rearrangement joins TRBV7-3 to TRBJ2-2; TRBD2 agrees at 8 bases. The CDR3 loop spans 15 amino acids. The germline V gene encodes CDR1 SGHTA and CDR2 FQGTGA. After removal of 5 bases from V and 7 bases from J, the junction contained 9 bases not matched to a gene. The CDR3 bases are TGTGCCAGCAGCCCAGGGACTAGGTCTAGCGGGGAGCTGTTTTTT. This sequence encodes CASSPGTRSSGELFF.

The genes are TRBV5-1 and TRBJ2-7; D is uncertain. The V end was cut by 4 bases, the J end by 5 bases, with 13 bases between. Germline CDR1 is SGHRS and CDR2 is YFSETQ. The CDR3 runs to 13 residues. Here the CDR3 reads CASSSPTSHEQYF. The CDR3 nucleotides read TGCGCCAGCAGCAGCCCGACTTCCCACGAGCAGTACTTC.

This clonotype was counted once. CDR3 sequence: CASSTQTSGGRDTQYF. The CDR3 region has the DNA TGCGCCAGCAGCACCCAGACTAGCGGGGGAAGAGATACGCAGTATTTT. This chain connects TRBV5-1 to TRBJ2-3; 12 positions agree with TRBD2. V lost 4 bases and J lost 5; bases outside the gene matches: 8. The germline gives CDR1 SGHRS, CDR2 YFSETQ. CDR3 length: 16 residues.

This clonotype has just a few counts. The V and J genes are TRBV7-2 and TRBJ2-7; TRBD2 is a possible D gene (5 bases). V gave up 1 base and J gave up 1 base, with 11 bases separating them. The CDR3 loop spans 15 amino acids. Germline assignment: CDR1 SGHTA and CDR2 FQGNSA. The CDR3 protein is CASSLDPGISYEQYF. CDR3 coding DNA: TGTGCCAGCAGCTTAGACCCGGGGATTTCCTACGAGCAGTACTTC.

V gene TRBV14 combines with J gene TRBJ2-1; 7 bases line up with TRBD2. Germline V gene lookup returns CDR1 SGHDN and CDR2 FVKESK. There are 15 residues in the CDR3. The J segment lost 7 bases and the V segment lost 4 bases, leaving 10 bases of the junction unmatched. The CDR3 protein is CASSPWAGEINEQFF. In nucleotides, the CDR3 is TGTGCCAGCAGCCCATGGGCGGGAGAGATAAATGAGCAGTTCTTC.

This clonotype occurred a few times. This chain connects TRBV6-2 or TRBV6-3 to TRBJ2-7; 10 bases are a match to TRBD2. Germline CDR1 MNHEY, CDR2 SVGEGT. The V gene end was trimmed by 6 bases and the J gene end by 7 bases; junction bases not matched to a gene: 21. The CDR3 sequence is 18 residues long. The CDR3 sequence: CASSLRPPRRAGGSEQYF. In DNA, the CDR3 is TGTGCCAGCAGCCTACGCCCCCCACGTCGAGCGGGAGGGAGTGAGCAGTACTTC.